The 12 T cell receptor beta chains below come from one sample, sequenced in a study of technical replicates of blood from a handful of donors. Libraries were prepared by immunoSEQ multiplex PCR; TCRdb keeps only in-frame clonotypes and omits some of them. The profile shows 75,000 to 90,000 clones, 95% of them singletons. Sample: T cells isolated from PBMCs. Every receptor here comes from a human donor in good health.

This chain uses TRBV30 with TRBJ2-1; TRBD1 matches at 11 bases. The CDR3 is made up of 15 amino acids. Germline assignment: CDR1 GTSNPN and CDR2 SVGIG (reference sequence). J lost 3 bases, V lost 2 bases, and 3 bases had no gene match. The CDR3 is CAWSLGTGGYNEQFF. The CDR3, as DNA: TGTGCCTGGAGTTTAGGGACAGGGGGCTACAATGAGCAGTTCTTC.

The chain carries TRBV9 and TRBJ1-1; 7 bases line up with TRBD1. From germline, CDR1 is SGDLS and CDR2 YYNGEE. There are 15 residues in the CDR3. The junction had 10 bases not matched to a gene; V was cut back by 2 bases and J by 6 bases. DNA for the CDR3: TGTGCCAGCAGCGTTGGGACAGATATAAGCCCTGAAGCTTTCTTT. Encoded protein: CASSVGTDISPEAFF.

A remark on this clone: The junction shows a germline mismatch at one end, possibly a read error. The V gene is TRBV6-1, the J gene TRBJ1-2; 10 nucleotides match TRBD1. Germline V lookup: CDR1 MNHNS, CDR2 SASEGT. This CDR3 is 14 amino acids long. CDR3 sequence (DNA): TGTGCCAGCATTGAACCCGGGACAGGGGCTGGCTACACCTTC. Its translation is CASIEPGTGAGYTF.

The chain uses TRBV30 and TRBJ2-3; D not certain. Germline-derived CDR1 and CDR2 are GTSNPN and SVGIG (reference sequence). V was pared by 0 bases and J by 4 bases, with 5 bases between. The CDR3 is made up of 12 amino acids. CDR3 coding DNA: TGTGCCTGGAGTGTCGGTCCAGATACGCAGTATTTT. Translating gives CAWSVGPDTQYF. The full variable domain, completed using reference TRBV30 and TRBJ2-3, is SQTIHQWPATLVQPVGSPLSLECTVEGTSNPNLYWYRQAAGRGLQLLFYSVGIGQISSEVPQNLSASRPQDRQFILSSKKLLLSDSGFYLCAWSVGPDTQYFGPGTRLTVL.

The J gene is TRBJ1-2, the V gene TRBV30, with D unclear. The V end was cut by 1 base, the J end by 4 bases, with 10 bases between. The length of the CDR3 is 13 residues. In germline, CDR1 is GTSNPN, CDR2 SVGIG (reference sequence). The chain's CDR3 is CAWSETGFYGYTF. In nucleotides, the CDR3 is TGTGCCTGGAGTGAAACGGGGTTCTATGGCTACACCTTC.

The rearrangement uses TRBV30 and TRBJ2-4; D not resolved. The CDR3 is 14 residues long. Germline-derived CDR1 and CDR2 are GTSNPN and SVGIG (reference sequence). Trimming removed 0 bases at V and 5 bases at J, with 11 bases between. The CDR3 region has the DNA TGTGCCTGGAGTGTTGATCTCCTACAAAACATTCAGTACTTC. Encoded protein: CAWSVDLLQNIQYF.

The genes are TRBV30 and TRBJ1-1; possibly TRBD1 for D (5 bases). Deletions cut 2 bases from V and 1 base from J, with 8 bases between. This CDR3 spans 13 amino acids. Looked up from germline, CDR1 is GTSNPN and CDR2 is SVGIG (reference sequence). CDR3 amino acids: CAWSLGGNTEAFF. In nucleotides, the CDR3 is TGTGCCTGGAGTTTGGGGGGGAACACTGAAGCTTTCTTT.

This chain uses TRBV9 with TRBJ1-2, with D possibly being TRBD1 (5 bases). The CDR3 consists of 15 residues. Germline V gives CDR1 SGDLS, CDR2 YYNGEE. Trimming cost V 0 bases and J 7 bases, with 16 bases left between them. CDR3 DNA sequence: TGTGCCAGCAGCGTAGGGGGCCACCTAACAGGTGGCTACACCTTC. This codes for CASSVGGHLTGGYTF.

V gene TRBV5-1 combines with J gene TRBJ2-1, with TRBD2 as a possible D gene (6 bases). Germline values: CDR1 SGHRS, CDR2 YFSETQ. The length of the CDR3 is 13 residues. V was trimmed by 0 bases and J by 8 bases, leaving 9 bases between them. The CDR3 here is CASSLGLVDEQFF. CDR3 nucleotides: TGCGCCAGCAGCTTGGGACTAGTGGATGAGCAGTTCTTC.

The chain links TRBV6-5 to TRBJ2-5; tentatively, D is TRBD2 (6 bases). This CDR3 comprises 12 residues. CDR1 and CDR2 (germline): MNHEY, SVGAGI. Trimming removed 10 bases at V and 1 base at J, with 10 bases between. The CDR3 DNA is TGTGCCACCGGCGGGACCCAAGAGACCCAGTACTTC. Its translation: CATGGTQETQYF.

The chain joins TRBV19 to TRBJ2-5; 8 bases line up with TRBD2. The V segment lost 4 bases and the J segment 5 bases; nucleotides outside the gene matches: 15. Germline lookup yields CDR1 LNHDA and CDR2 SQIVND (reference sequence). The length of the CDR3 is 17 residues. The CDR3 DNA reads as TGTGCCAGTAGTAACCCTATAGGACTTGCGGGAGGTGAGACCCAGTACTTC. Translating gives CASSNPIGLAGGETQYF.

The genes are TRBV29-1 and TRBJ1-3, with unresolved D. The germline V gene encodes CDR1 SQVTM and CDR2 ANQGSEA. This CDR3 comprises 11 residues. Trimming took off 3 bases at V and 4 bases at J, with 4 bases between the two ends. Here the CDR3 reads CSVDKGNTIYF. In DNA, the CDR3 is TGCAGCGTTGATAAAGGAAACACCATATATTTT.